These 25 T cell receptor beta chains were all obtained from the same sample, sequenced in a study of blood T cell repertoires in COVID-19 (TCRdb year 2020). Libraries were constructed by the immunoSEQ multiplex PCR assay. The immuneACCESS repertoire file appears here via TCRdb, limited to in-frame rearrangements. These files lack a portion of the clones; in checked studies, under half of the deficit traces to unresolved V genes, and the cause of the others is not known. The sample table lists about 100,000 clones, 80% to 90% of them with a count of one. Roughly 2.6% of the sample lies in the top ten. Material for sequencing was PBMCs or T cells enriched from blood (not recorded which). These receptors all come from a woman aged 50 to 60 who had recovered from COVID-19.

The chain recombines TRBV6-5 with TRBJ1-1, with D possibly matching TRBD1 (6 bases). Germline V gives CDR1 MNHEY, CDR2 SVGAGI. Trimming pared 6 bases from V and 4 bases from J, leaving 12 bases between. The CDR3 is 13 amino acids. The CDR3 DNA sequence: TGTGCCAGCAGCTGGGACATCAGCACTGAAGCTTTCTTT. Translation gives CASSWDISTEAFF.

This rearrangement joins TRBV19 to TRBJ2-1; TRBD2 might be the D (6 bases). Per the germline V gene, CDR1 is LNHDA and CDR2 is SQIVND (reference sequence). Trimming cost V 5 bases and J 4 bases, with 12 bases left between them. The CDR3 is 14 residues long. This CDR3 reads CASSSRERYNEQFF. CDR3 bases: TGTGCCAGTAGTTCCCGGGAGAGGTACAATGAGCAGTTCTTC.

This clone was observed a few times. The chain has TRBV5-1 and TRBJ2-1, with 10 bases aligning to TRBD2. V shed 1 base and J 7 bases; nucleotides not matched to a gene: 5. CDR3 length equals 15 residues. Germline V lookup: CDR1 SGHRS, CDR2 YFSETQ. CDR3: CASSLFPSGSNEQFF. The CDR3 coding sequence is TGCGCCAGCAGCTTGTTCCCTAGCGGGAGTAATGAGCAGTTCTTC. The whole variable domain, filled in from reference TRBV5-1 and TRBJ2-1, reads KAGVTQTPRYLIKTRGQQVTLSCSPISGHRSVSWYQQTPGQGLQFLFEYFSETQRNKGNFPGRFSGRQFSNSRSEMNVSTLELGDSALYLCASSLFPSGSNEQFFGPGTRLTVL.

This clone was observed many times. The CDR3 loop is CASSDRVATYEQYF. CDR3 nucleotide sequence: TGTGCCAGCAGTGACAGGGTAGCAACCTACGAGCAGTACTTC. The chain links TRBV2 to TRBJ2-7; maybe TRBD1 (5 bases). V lost 3 bases and J lost 2, with 11 bases in between. Germline V gives CDR1 SNHLY, CDR2 FYNNEI. This CDR3 is 14 amino acids long. Full variable domain (rest looked up from reference TRBV2 and TRBJ2-7): EPEVTQTPSHQVTQMGQEVILRCVPISNHLYFYWYRQILGQKVEFLVSFYNNEISEKSEIFDDQFSVERPDGSNFTLKIRSTKLEDSAMYFCASSDRVATYEQYFGPGTRLTVT.

The chain combines TRBV30 with TRBJ1-3; TRBD1 is a possible D gene (6 bases). CDR1 and CDR2 (germline): GTSNPN, SVGIG (reference sequence). The CDR3 covers 16 residues. V lost 2 bases, J lost 2 bases, and 16 bases lay in between. CDR3 amino acids: CAWSFLQGSPGNTIYF. DNA for the CDR3: TGTGCCTGGAGTTTCCTCCAGGGGTCTCCTGGAAACACCATATATTTT.

This sequence joins TRBV5-1 and TRBJ2-1, with TRBD2 identical over 9 bases. This CDR3 has 15 amino acids. Germline CDR1 reads SGHRS; CDR2 reads YFSETQ. Unmatched junction bases numbered 6, after V lost 0 bases and J lost 8 bases. CDR3 in DNA: TGCGCCAGCAGCTTGGTAGCGGGAGCCAAGGATGAGCAGTTCTTC. Protein product: CASSLVAGAKDEQFF.

This clone was counted a single time. Sequence at one end of the junction differs from germline and may be a read error. V usage is TRBV12-3 or TRBV12-4 and J usage is TRBJ2-7, with 12 bases fitting TRBD1. The CDR3 consists of 12 residues. The CDR3 nucleotides read TGTGCCAGCAGTCTTCGGGACAGGGGGCCGGAATTC. This codes for CASSLRDRGPEF.

This sequence joins TRBV2 and TRBJ1-4; 10 bases map to TRBD1. The CDR3 runs 14 residues. The V gene's germline CDR1 is SNHLY and CDR2 FYNNEI. After removal of 7 bases from V and 6 bases from J, the junction contained 5 bases not matched to a gene. The CDR3 nucleotides are TGTGCCAGCATTCTCGGGACAGGGGATGAAAAACTGTTTTTT. It encodes CASILGTGDEKLFF.

The V call is TRBV11-2, the J call TRBJ2-1; 10 bases line up with TRBD1. The CDR3 has 17 amino acids. Germline lookup yields CDR1 SGHAT and CDR2 FQNNGV. The junction had 18 bases not matched to a gene; V was cut back by 7 bases and J by 9 bases. The CDR3 here is CASTFSLDRGLSGEQFF. The CDR3 DNA sequence: TGTGCCAGCACCTTTAGCCTCGACAGGGGGCTATCGGGTGAGCAGTTCTTC.

The chain recombines TRBV21-1 with TRBJ2-5; no DNA check was done on the table's D call, TRBD2. TRBV21-1 is a pseudogene locus. CDR3 length equals 19 residues. CDR3 sequence reads: CASSKGGGTSGTKQETQYF. CDR3 in DNA: TGTGCCAGCAGCAAAGGAGGCGGGACTAGCGGGACTAAACAAGAGACCCAGTACTTC.

Comment on this clone: The sample holds other DNA sequences that translate to the same CDR3. The J gene is TRBJ1-1, the V gene TRBV2, with TRBD1 as a possible D gene (5 bases). CDR3 length: 12 residues. Germline assignment: CDR1 SNHLY and CDR2 FYNNEI. V dropped 7 bases and J dropped 1 base, with 7 bases sitting between them. The DNA for the CDR3 is TGTGCCAGCACCGACAGGAACACTGAAGCTTTCTTT. It translates to CASTDRNTEAFF.

V usage is TRBV5-1 and J usage is TRBJ1-2, with a tentative D call TRBD1 (6 bases). V lost 4 bases and J 2 bases, leaving 15 bases between the germline ends. The CDR3 contains 15 residues. Germline CDR1 reads SGHRS; CDR2 reads YFSETQ. CDR3 nucleotides: TGCGCCAGCAGCCTACAAACACAGGGCAACTATGGCTACACCTTC. Translation: CASSLQTQGNYGYTF.

The chain links TRBV2 to TRBJ1-4; D possibly corresponds to TRBD1 (5 bases). The CDR3 contains 13 residues. V was cut by 4 bases and J by 7 bases, with 10 bases left in between. Germline V gene data show CDR1 as SNHLY and CDR2 as FYNNEI. The CDR3 loop is CASSARESEKLFF. The CDR3 DNA reads as TGTGCCAGCAGTGCCAGGGAAAGTGAAAAACTGTTTTTT.

This clone was detected only a few times. The chain joins TRBV28 to TRBJ1-2; TRBD1 is a possible D gene (5 bases). V shed 2 bases and J shed 4 bases, with 11 bases lying between them. The CDR3 loop spans 14 amino acids. CDR1 and CDR2 (germline): MDHEN, SYDVKM. The CDR3 bases are TGTGCCAGCAGTTTACAGGGTCTCGCCTATGGCTACACCTTC. Protein: CASSLQGLAYGYTF.

The V and J genes are TRBV10-3 and TRBJ1-2, with TRBD1 identical over 9 bases. Trimming cost V 3 bases and J 4 bases; bases outside gene matches: 3. The CDR3 covers 14 residues. Germline CDR1 is ENHRY and CDR2 is SYGVKD. The CDR3 reads CAISERTGAYGYTF. CDR3 bases: TGTGCCATCAGTGAAAGGACAGGGGCCTATGGCTACACCTTC.

The chain has TRBV28 and TRBJ2-5; unclear D gene. CDR3 size: 17 residues. Germline V gene sequence: CDR1 MDHEN, CDR2 SYDVKM. V dropped 1 base and J dropped 1 base, with 16 bases sitting between them. The DNA for the CDR3 is TGTGCCAGCAGTTTATCTCTCGGCGGTTCACCCCAAGAGACCCAGTACTTC. Its translation is CASSLSLGGSPQETQYF.

This sequence joins TRBV30 and TRBJ2-7; tentative D call: TRBD2 (5 bases). V gave up 3 bases and J gave up 4 bases, with 13 bases separating them. Per germline, CDR1 GTSNPN and CDR2 SVGIG (reference sequence). The CDR3 is made up of 13 amino acids. The CDR3, as DNA: TGTGCCTGGAGCCCCGGGAAGAGGTACGAGCAGTACTTC. Translating it yields CAWSPGKRYEQYF. Full variable domain (outside the CDR3, taken from reference TRBV30 and TRBJ2-7): SQTIHQWPATLVQPVGSPLSLECTVEGTSNPNLYWYRQAAGRGLQLLFYSVGIGQISSEVPQNLSASRPQDRQFILSSKKLLLSDSGFYLCAWSPGKRYEQYFGPGTRLTVT.

In DNA form, the CDR3 reads TGCGCCAGCAGCTTGGAGTCAGGGTTTAACTATGGCTACACCTTC. Amino acids: CASSLESGFNYGYTF. The gene calls are TRBV5-1 and TRBJ1-2, with D possibly TRBD1 on 5 matching bases. Germline V gene lookup returns CDR1 SGHRS and CDR2 YFSETQ. The CDR3 totals 15 residues. Trimming took 0 bases from V and 1 from J, leaving 10 bases between them. The full variable domain, completed using reference TRBV5-1 and TRBJ1-2, is KAGVTQTPRYLIKTRGQQVTLSCSPISGHRSVSWYQQTPGQGLQFLFEYFSETQRNKGNFPGRFSGRQFSNSRSEMNVSTLELGDSALYLCASSLESGFNYGYTFGSGTRLTVV.

The V gene is TRBV24-1, the J gene TRBJ2-3; 7 bases agree with TRBD1. In germline, CDR1 is KGHDR, CDR2 SFDVKD. The CDR3 extends over 15 amino acids. The V segment lost 3 bases and the J segment 2 bases; nucleotides outside the gene matches: 4. The CDR3: CATSDEGQLTDTQYF. In nucleotides, the CDR3 is TGTGCCACCAGTGATGAGGGACAGCTCACAGATACGCAGTATTTT.

V and J are TRBV6-5 and TRBJ1-5, with 8 nucleotides matching TRBD1. Germline V lookup: CDR1 MNHEY, CDR2 SVGAGI. The CDR3 is 14 residues long. V lost 7 bases and J lost 3; bases outside the gene matches: 5. The CDR3 coding sequence is TGTGCCAGCAAGGACAGGGTGACCAATCAGCCCCAGCATTTT. Encoded protein: CASKDRVTNQPQHF.

The V and J genes are TRBV6-5 and TRBJ1-2, with a possible D match to TRBD1 (6 bases). Per the germline V gene, CDR1 is MNHEY and CDR2 is SVGAGI. V lost 6 bases to trimming and J lost 7 bases, with 18 bases between them. CDR3 length: 14 amino acids. CDR3 region: CASSSRGQFSGYTF. CDR3 nucleotide sequence: TGTGCCAGCAGCTCAAGGGGACAATTTTCTGGCTACACCTTC.

This chain joins TRBV3-1 (or the pseudogene TRBV3-2) and TRBJ2-1; 8 nucleotides agree with TRBD1. After removal of 1 base from V and 0 bases from J, the junction contained 2 bases not matched to a gene. This CDR3 has 16 amino acids. Germline V gene data show CDR1 as LGHDT and CDR2 as YNNKEL (reference sequence). This chain's CDR3 is CASSQGTGPSYNEQFF. As DNA, the CDR3 is TGTGCCAGCAGCCAAGGGACAGGGCCCTCCTACAATGAGCAGTTCTTC.

This clone was recorded only once. The chain links TRBV15 to TRBJ1-2; D possibly corresponds to TRBD1 (6 bases). Germline-derived CDR1 and CDR2 are LNHNV and YYDKDF (reference sequence). The CDR3 loop spans 15 amino acids. Trimming took off 0 bases at V and 2 bases at J, with 10 bases between the two ends. The CDR3 sequence is CATSRDLGQNYGYTF. The DNA for the CDR3 is TGTGCCACCAGCAGAGATTTAGGACAGAACTATGGCTACACCTTC.

The chain is built from TRBV5-6 and TRBJ2-3; 11 nucleotides align to TRBD2. V was pared by 4 bases and J by 5 bases, with 15 bases of the junction left unmatched. The germline V gene encodes CDR1 SGHDT and CDR2 YYEEEE. The CDR3 totals 18 residues. CDR3 in amino acids: CASSPKPGLAEGGDTQYF. The CDR3 nucleotides read TGTGCCAGCAGCCCGAAACCGGGACTAGCGGAGGGGGGAGATACGCAGTATTTT.

The V and J genes are TRBV28 and TRBJ1-2; perhaps TRBD1 as D (5 bases). Looked up from germline, CDR1 is MDHEN and CDR2 is SYDVKM. V was pared by 3 bases and J by 8 bases, with 10 bases between. CDR3 size: 12 residues. CDR3 amino acids: CASSFDGGGYTF. CDR3 DNA: TGTGCCAGCAGTTTCGACGGGGGAGGCTACACCTTC.